The 27 T cell receptor beta chains presented below share a single source sample, sequenced in a study of identical twins. MiXCR, run by TCRdb on the 5' RACE reads, gives a single entry per CDR3 protein. The profile shows roughly 500,000 distinct CDR3 sequences, approximately 22% of them singletons. The sample was also linked to a second study, of T cells expressing NK-cell markers.

The source material was CD4+ T cells sorted from blood. These receptors were taken from a woman between 18 and 29 years old in good health.

This clonotype was picked up a small number of times. The chain carries TRBV6-1 and TRBJ2-1; D uncertain. The CDR3 runs 13 residues. Germline CDR1 and CDR2: MNHNS and SASEGT. Trimming cost V 4 bases and J 10 bases, with 14 bases left between them. The chain's CDR3 is CASSADFAGEQFF. CDR3 in DNA: TGTGCCAGCAGTGCTGACTTTGCCGGGGAGCAGTTCTTC.

The chain employs TRBV20-1 and TRBJ2-5; 10 bases are shared with TRBD1. The germline CDR1 and CDR2 sequences are DFQATT and SNEGSKA (reference sequence). The CDR3 is 15 amino acids. V lost 3 bases to trimming and J lost 3 bases; unmatched junction nucleotides: 7. Written as DNA, the CDR3 is TGCAGTGCTAGCCGCACGGGACAGGGGAAAGAGACCCAGTACTTC. Amino acid sequence: CSASRTGQGKETQYF.

The CDR3 sequence is CATSRDGRDLLTDTQYF. The CDR3 DNA is TGTGCCACCAGCAGAGACGGCAGGGACTTGCTCACAGATACGCAGTATTTT. The V and J genes are TRBV15 and TRBJ2-3, with D perhaps TRBD2 (6 bases). This CDR3 has 17 amino acids. V lost 0 bases, J lost 2 bases, and 15 bases lay in between. The germline CDR1 and CDR2 sequences are LNHNV and YYDKDF (reference sequence).

The chain combines TRBV4-1 with TRBJ2-1; the D is unclear. V shed 0 bases and J shed 10 bases, with 10 bases lying between them. This CDR3 contains 13 residues. Germline loops: CDR1 MGHRA, CDR2 YSYEKL. The CDR3 DNA sequence: TGCGCCAGCAGCCAAGATCCCGCCTTGGAGCAGTTCTTC. Its translation: CASSQDPALEQFF.

This clonotype was counted a few times. In nucleotides, the CDR3 is TGTGCCAGCAGTTACAGGGAACCCACAGATACGCAGTATTTT. Translated: CASSYREPTDTQYF. The J gene is TRBJ2-3, the V gene TRBV6-5; D gene ambiguous. Between the trimmed V and J ends, which lost 2 bases and 2 bases, there was a span of 8 bases. The CDR3 is 14 residues long. The germline V gene encodes CDR1 MNHEY and CDR2 SVGAGI.

The chain employs TRBV18 and TRBJ2-3, with D perhaps TRBD2 (5 bases). Germline CDR1 reads KGHSH; CDR2 reads LQKENI. Trimming cost V 3 bases and J 0 bases, with 10 bases left between them. The length of the CDR3 is 15 residues. The CDR3 sequence: CASSPTRTSTDTQYF. CDR3 coding DNA: TGTGCCAGCTCACCCACGCGGACTAGCACAGATACGCAGTATTTT.

The V and J genes are TRBV7-9 and TRBJ2-3; 7 bases are shared with TRBD1. The CDR3 has 15 amino acids. Looked up from germline, CDR1 is SEHNR and CDR2 is FQNEAQ (reference sequence). Trimming at V came to 7 bases and at J to 8 bases, leaving 15 bases not matched to a gene. The CDR3 here is CASNIPGPRQGTQYF. The CDR3, as DNA: TGTGCCAGCAACATACCGGGACCGAGACAGGGTACGCAGTATTTT.

This clonotype was observed a few times. The J gene is TRBJ2-7, the V gene TRBV4-3; 8 nucleotides align to TRBD2. V gave up 1 base and J gave up 1 base; unmatched junction bases: 6. This CDR3 comprises 16 residues. Germline V lookup: CDR1 LGHNA, CDR2 YSLEER. CDR3 in amino acids: CASSQGTSGGSYEQYF. As DNA, the CDR3 is TGCGCCAGCAGCCAAGGCACTAGCGGAGGATCCTACGAGCAGTACTTC.

This clonotype turned up a few times. This chain links TRBV7-9 with TRBJ2-4; TRBD1 agrees at 10 bases. The CDR3 has 14 residues. In germline, CDR1 is SEHNR, CDR2 FQNEAQ (reference sequence). Trimming took 4 bases from V and 9 from J; bases not matched to a gene: 6. CDR3 protein: CASSYTGTGAIQYF. The CDR3 nucleotides are TGTGCCAGCAGCTATACCGGGACAGGGGCCATTCAGTACTTC.

The chain uses TRBV7-2 and TRBJ2-1; a weak D match, TRBD2 (6 bases). V dropped 2 bases and J dropped 9 bases, with 11 bases sitting between them. This CDR3 has 13 residues. CDR1 is SGHTA and CDR2 is FQGNSA in the germline V gene. The CDR3 region is CASSLYGSIEQFF. The DNA for the CDR3 is TGTGCCAGCAGCTTATACGGGAGTATTGAGCAGTTCTTC. Complete variable domain (other parts from reference TRBV7-2 and TRBJ2-1): GAGVSQSPSNKVTEKGKDVELRCDPISGHTALYWYRQSLGQGLEFLIYFQGNSAPDKSGLPSDRFSAERTGGSVSTLTIQRTQQEDSAVYLCASSLYGSIEQFFGPGTRLTVL.

This chain connects TRBV6-1 to TRBJ2-6; a weak D match, TRBD1 (5 bases). The V and J ends lost 6 bases and 0 bases respectively, with 9 bases between them. Germline CDR1 MNHNS, CDR2 SASEGT. CDR3 length: 15 residues. The CDR3 spells CASRQDSSGANVLTF. CDR3 in DNA: TGTGCCAGCAGACAAGACAGCTCTGGGGCCAACGTCCTGACTTTC.

This clonotype was picked up many times. J is TRBJ1-2 and V is TRBV20-1; weak D call: TRBD1 (5 bases). The V and J ends lost 7 bases and 7 bases respectively, with 22 bases between them. This CDR3 has 14 residues. The V gene's germline CDR1 is DFQATT and CDR2 SNEGSKA (reference sequence). The CDR3 region is CSVGDSGLGLGYTF. DNA for the CDR3: TGCAGTGTAGGAGACTCGGGGCTTGGGCTTGGCTACACCTTC.

This sequence joins TRBV15 and TRBJ1-5, with D possibly TRBD1 on 5 matching bases. The ends were cut back, 0 bases at V and 6 bases at J, with 12 bases in the middle. The CDR3 runs to 15 residues. The germline V gene encodes CDR1 LNHNV and CDR2 YYDKDF (reference sequence). The CDR3 reads CATSRDVPTVQPQHF. The DNA of the CDR3 is TGTGCCACCAGCAGAGACGTACCGACAGTTCAGCCCCAGCATTTT.

The sample holds many counts of this clonotype. The chain joins TRBV29-1 to TRBJ1-6; tentatively, D is TRBD1 (5 bases). In germline, CDR1 is SQVTM, CDR2 ANQGSEA. V lost 7 bases, J lost 14 bases, and 15 bases lay in between. The CDR3 is 11 amino acids. As DNA, the CDR3 is TGCAGCGCCCGGGACCGCGGGGCCCTCCACTTT. Residues: CSARDRGALHF.

This clonotype was recorded a few times. Its ends do not fully match the called genes, so a read error is possible. The genes are TRBV27 and TRBJ1-1; D possibly corresponds to TRBD1 (6 bases). From germline, CDR1 is MNHEY and CDR2 SMNVEV (reference sequence). The CDR3 has 14 amino acids. DNA for the CDR3: TGTGCCAGCAGTCACTCCCAGGGGAACGCTGAAGCTTTCTTT. Its protein is CASSHSQGNAEAFF.

The J gene is TRBJ2-5, the V gene TRBV7-9; perhaps TRBD1 as D (6 bases). Germline V CDR1 and CDR2: SEHNR, FQNEAQ (reference sequence). With 3 bases removed from V and 4 bases from J, the gap between germline ends came to 15 bases. The CDR3 covers 15 residues. The CDR3 nucleotides read TGTGCCAGCAGCTTTCAGGGGCGTAAGGGAGAGACCCAGTACTTC. Its protein is CASSFQGRKGETQYF.

This clonotype turned up a few times. This sequence joins TRBV27 and TRBJ1-6; D gene uncertain. Germline V gene data show CDR1 as MNHEY and CDR2 as SMNVEV (reference sequence). Between the trimmed V and J ends, which lost 8 bases and 13 bases, there was a span of 15 bases. The CDR3 contains 12 residues. The CDR3 is CASSTLGEPLHF. In DNA form, the CDR3 reads TGTGCCAGCTCCACACTCGGCGAGCCCCTCCACTTT.

This clonotype came up many times. V and J are TRBV28 and TRBJ1-2; 7 bases are shared with TRBD1. Germline trimming cut 6 bases from V and 6 bases from J; bases unmatched to any gene: 19. The length of the CDR3 is 17 residues. The germline V gene encodes CDR1 MDHEN and CDR2 SYDVKM. The CDR3: CASSYTNLDRVANGYTF. The CDR3 nucleotides read TGTGCCAGCAGCTACACCAACCTTGACAGGGTAGCTAATGGCTACACCTTC.

This clonotype was counted a few times. The chain recombines TRBV20-1 with TRBJ2-7, with D unresolved. V was pared by 1 base and J by 7 bases, with 14 bases between. The germline gives CDR1 DFQATT, CDR2 SNEGSKA (reference sequence). The CDR3 is 13 amino acids. The CDR3 coding sequence is TGCAGTGCTAGAGCCCCCCCTCCGGCGGAGCAGTACTTC. Translated: CSARAPPPAEQYF.

This chain connects TRBV7-9 to TRBJ1-2; D is perhaps TRBD1 (6 bases). Germline-derived CDR1 and CDR2 are SEHNR and FQNEAQ (reference sequence). CDR3 length: 14 amino acids. The ends were cut back, 4 bases at V and 5 bases at J, with 14 bases in the middle. The CDR3 sequence is CASSYAGAKYGYTF. The CDR3, as DNA: TGTGCCAGCAGCTATGCAGGGGCCAAATATGGCTACACCTTC. The variable domain in full, with the rest retrieved from reference TRBV7-9 and TRBJ1-2, is DTGVSQNPRHKITKRGQNVTFRCDPISEHNRLYWYRQTLGQGPEFLTYFQNEAQLEKSRLLSDRFSAERPKGSFSTLEIQRTEQGDSAMYLCASSYAGAKYGYTFGSGTRLTVV.

A few counts support this clonotype. This rearrangement joins TRBV5-1 to TRBJ1-5, with D tentatively TRBD1 (5 bases). In germline, CDR1 is SGHRS, CDR2 YFSETQ. V lost 7 bases, J lost 2 bases, and 13 bases lay in between. The CDR3 is 14 amino acids. CDR3 region: CASAGGEGNQPQHF. CDR3 nucleotides: TGCGCCAGCGCGGGGGGAGAGGGCAATCAGCCCCAGCATTTT.

This clonotype was detected a few times. This chain uses TRBV12-3 or TRBV12-4 with TRBJ1-5; 9 nucleotides agree with TRBD1. V was pared by 4 bases and J by 4 bases, with 5 bases of the junction left unmatched. CDR3 length: 15 residues. The CDR3 coding sequence is TGTGCCAGCAGTTCCCGGGACAGGGATAATCAGCCCCAGCATTTT. Amino acid sequence: CASSSRDRDNQPQHF.

V and J are TRBV5-3 and TRBJ2-2, with D possibly being TRBD2 (5 bases). TRBV5-3 is recorded as an ORF, its role being uncertain. The CDR3 runs 16 residues. Trimming removed 5 bases at V and 0 bases at J, with 14 bases between. CDR3 loop: CARRLLGLANTGELFF. In DNA, the CDR3 is TGTGCCAGAAGACTTCTAGGACTCGCGAACACCGGGGAGCTGTTTTTT.

There are a few counts of this clonotype. V usage is TRBV2 and J usage is TRBJ2-3; D gene unclear. The V and J ends lost 7 bases and 2 bases respectively, with 13 bases between them. The germline V gene has CDR1 SNHLY and CDR2 FYNNEI. The CDR3 spans 14 residues. CDR3 loop: CASKTRRDTDTQYF. Here the CDR3 DNA reads TGTGCCAGCAAGACAAGAAGGGACACAGATACGCAGTATTTT.

The sample holds a few counts of this clonotype. The chain has TRBV7-9 and TRBJ2-7; D might be TRBD1 (6 bases). The V and J ends lost 1 base and 6 bases respectively, with 10 bases between them. Germline CDR1 is SEHNR and CDR2 is FQNEAQ (reference sequence). The CDR3 is 13 residues long. DNA of the CDR3: TGTGCCAGCAGCTTAGGCCAGGGGTTCGAGCAGTACTTC. Encoded protein: CASSLGQGFEQYF.

The sample holds a few counts of this clonotype. The chain couples TRBV5-5 to TRBJ2-3; the match to TRBD2 covers 9 bases. Trimming removed 6 bases from V and 0 bases from J; junction bases left unmatched: 2. The CDR3 runs 14 residues. Germline V gene data show CDR1 as SGHKS and CDR2 as YYEKEE (reference sequence). The CDR3 protein is CASTTSGSTDTQYF. The CDR3 nucleotides read TGTGCCAGCACGACTAGCGGCAGCACAGATACGCAGTATTTT.

The rearrangement joins TRBV20-1 to TRBJ2-5, with D unresolved. Trimming took 2 bases from V and 7 from J, leaving 11 bases between them. This CDR3 contains 12 residues. Germline values: CDR1 DFQATT, CDR2 SNEGSKA (reference sequence). The CDR3 region is CSARIDSSTQYF. The CDR3, as DNA: TGCAGTGCTAGAATCGACTCTTCGACCCAGTACTTC.